This passage covers 9 T cell receptor beta chains from one sample sequenced in a study of tumor-infiltrating lymphocytes in primary liver carcinoma. It was unsorted whole blood that yielded blood RNA, and germline DNA was also extracted. Total RNA (roughly 530 ng) served as template for TCR beta cDNA synthesis primed by a constant-region primer. It was through three nested multiplex PCR rounds of slightly modified ARM-PCR that TCR beta libraries arose. Each of the first two PCR rounds ran roughly 9 cycles with TRBV1-TRBV30 forward and C-beta reverse primers. TCRdb analysed the multiplex PCR reads with MiXCR anew, one entry per CDR3 protein. This table holds more than 150,000 distinct CDR3 sequences, about 55% found once. Material: peripheral blood. Every receptor here comes from a man aged 35 to 55 with primary liver carcinoma and hepatitis B virus infection.

This clonotype was detected only a few times. The chain has TRBV30 and TRBJ1-5, with TRBD1 identical over 8 bases. Germline CDR1 is GTSNPN and CDR2 is SVGIG (reference sequence). Trimming cost V 5 bases and J 7 bases; bases outside gene matches: 10. CDR3 size: 14 residues. DNA of the CDR3: TGTGCCTGGTCTTCAGAGACAGGGGACCAGCCCCAGCATTTT. Encoded protein: CAWSSETGDQPQHF.

Regarding this clonotype: An end of the junction does not agree with germline; a read error may underlie this. The V call is TRBV11-2, the J call TRBJ2-2; D not certain. This CDR3 spans 16 amino acids. CDR1 SGHAT and CDR2 FQNNGV come from the germline V gene. The CDR3 nucleotides read TGTGCCGGCAGCTTAGGATACTCCCTGGGGACCGGGGAGCTGTTTTTT. It encodes CAGSLGYSLGTGELFF.

To note about this clonotype: One end of the junction fails to match germline, which may point to a read error. J is TRBJ2-7 and V is TRBV14, with D perhaps given as TRBD1 or TRBD2 (5 bases each). In germline, CDR1 is SGHDN, CDR2 FVKESK. This CDR3 has 16 residues. CDR3 in DNA: TGCGCCAGCAGCCAAGGAGGCCGGGGCGCGCGCTACGAGCAGTACTTC. Encoded protein: CASSQGGRGARYEQYF. The full variable domain, its missing parts supplied by reference TRBV14 and TRBJ2-7, is EAGVTQFPSHSVIEKGQTVTLRCDPISGHDNLYWYRRVMGKEIKFLLHFVKESKQDESGMPNNRFLAERTGGTYSTLKVQPAELEDSGVYFCASSQGGRGARYEQYFGPGTRLTVT.

The rearrangement joins TRBV5-5 to TRBJ2-3; D is perhaps TRBD2 (6 bases). The CDR3 loop spans 15 amino acids. V was trimmed by 0 bases and J by 2 bases, leaving 10 bases between them. Germline CDR1 is SGHKS and CDR2 is YYEKEE (reference sequence). As DNA, the CDR3 is TGTGCCAGCAGCTTGGGACTAGATTTCACAGATACGCAGTATTTT. It encodes CASSLGLDFTDTQYF.

This clonotype was seen a single time. The chain employs TRBV24-1 and TRBJ2-1; D gene uncertain. Germline V gene data show CDR1 as KGHDR and CDR2 as SFDVKD. The CDR3 contains 13 residues. With 8 bases removed from V and 6 bases from J, the gap between germline ends came to 13 bases. In DNA, the CDR3 is TGTGCCACCAATGACCAAGTGGCCAATGAGCAGTTCTTC. Its protein is CATNDQVANEQFF.

This clonotype appeared a few times. The chain couples TRBV6-2 or TRBV6-3 to TRBJ2-3; 9 bases fit TRBD1. Germline V gene lookup returns CDR1 MNHEY and CDR2 SVGEGT. Germline trimming cut 4 bases from V and 4 bases from J; bases unmatched to any gene: 3. The CDR3 extends over 14 amino acids. The CDR3 sequence is CASSSRDRADTQYF. CDR3 sequence (DNA): TGTGCCAGCAGTTCCCGGGACAGGGCAGATACGCAGTATTTT.

The rearrangement uses TRBV12-3 or TRBV12-4 and TRBJ1-2; 8 bases are shared with TRBD1. J gave up 3 bases and V 6 bases, and 3 bases lay outside the gene matches. There are 13 residues in the CDR3. CDR3 sequence: CASRLDRDYGYTF. The CDR3 nucleotides are TGTGCCAGCAGACTGGACAGGGACTATGGCTACACCTTC.

This rearrangement joins TRBV5-6 to TRBJ2-3; D unresolved. Germline CDR1 reads SGHDT; CDR2 reads YYEEEE. V was shortened by 0 bases and J by 2 bases, with 10 bases between the two germline ends. There are 15 residues in the CDR3. The CDR3 sequence is CASSLGPQTTDTQYF. CDR3 in DNA: TGTGCCAGCAGCTTGGGACCCCAAACCACAGATACGCAGTATTTT.

At least ten counts were recorded for this clonotype. This chain uses TRBV11-2 with TRBJ2-7; 9 nucleotides agree with TRBD1. J lost 4 bases, V lost 4 bases, and 5 bases had no gene match. CDR1 is SGHAT and CDR2 is FQNNGV in the germline V gene. The CDR3 extends over 14 amino acids. This CDR3 is CASSSTGGWYEQYF. CDR3 bases: TGTGCCAGCAGCTCAACAGGGGGCTGGTACGAGCAGTACTTC.